This is a list of T cell receptor beta chains from one sample in a study of beta chain features in type 1 diabetes. Sequencing used immunoSEQ multiplex PCR; TCRdb keeps in-frame clones, though not all of them. The profile shows around 340,000 clones, 15% to 20% of them singletons. The sample was naive CD4+ T cells from blood. The receptor set was obtained from a woman aged 18-29 years in good health. CDR3s include the opening cysteine and the closing phenylalanine or tryptophan. Each record gives: V gene, J gene, clone size, D gene, CDR3 protein, CDR3 DNA. A D gene is named only where the DNA matches it firmly. Clone size is not always given. Where it is, it says once, few, many or a class for expanded clones.

TRBV7-2	TRBJ2-5	few	NA	CASRTGLGTQYF	TGTGCCAGCAGAACAGGGTTGGGGACCCAGTACTTC
TRBV29-1	TRBJ2-1	few	NA	CSAEGNSYNEQFF	TGCAGCGCCGAGGGAAACTCCTACAATGAGCAGTTCTTC
TRBV18	TRBJ1-5	few	NA	CASSRGYVRNQPQHF	TGTGCCAGCTCACGCGGTTACGTACGCAATCAGCCCCAGCATTTT
TRBV7-9	TRBJ2-3	NA	NA	CASSLVGTDTQYF	TGTGCCAGCAGCTTAGTAGGCACAGATACGCAGTATTTT
TRBV7-7	TRBJ2-7	NA	TRBD2	CASSLGTSGSYEQYF	TGTGCTAGCAGCTTAGGGACTAGCGGGTCCTACGAGCAGTACTTC
TRBV25-1	TRBJ2-2	NA	TRBD1	CAAGTANTGELFF	TGTGCCGCCGGGACAGCGAACACCGGGGAGCTGTTTTTT
TRBV7-3	TRBJ2-1	NA	NA	CASSLSHPPINEQFF	TGTGCCAGCAGCTTGAGTCACCCACCCATCAATGAGCAGTTCTTC
TRBV2	TRBJ2-1	few	TRBD1	CASSKGQGNEQFF	TGTGCCAGCAGTAAAGGACAGGGCAATGAGCAGTTCTTC
TRBV5-1	TRBJ1-1	NA	NA	CASSLVDRNTEAFF	TGCGCCAGCAGCTTGGTGGACAGGAACACTGAAGCTTTCTTT
TRBV6-5	TRBJ1-2	few	NA	CASSPGQINYGYTF	TGTGCCAGCAGTCCCGGACAGATAAACTATGGCTACACCTTC
TRBV5-4	TRBJ2-7	few	NA	CASSQKTTGTYEQYF	TGTGCCAGCAGCCAAAAAACTACAGGGACCTACGAGCAGTACTTC
TRBV29-1	TRBJ1-2	NA	NA	CSVGGVGQDYGYTF	TGCAGCGTTGGGGGAGTCGGGCAGGACTATGGCTACACCTTC
TRBV7-6	TRBJ2-5	few	NA	CASSLISFSQETQYF	TGTGCCAGCAGCTTAATTTCTTTTAGCCAAGAGACCCAGTACTTC
TRBV7-8	TRBJ2-3	few	TRBD2	CASSLKTSGSPDTQYF	TGTGCCAGCAGCTTGAAGACTAGCGGGAGTCCAGATACGCAGTATTTT
TRBV6-5	TRBJ1-2	NA	NA	CASTLGRVNYGYTF	TGTGCCAGCACCTTAGGTCGGGTCAACTATGGCTACACCTTC
TRBV15	TRBJ2-5	few	NA	CATSRDVAAETQYF	TGTGCCACCAGCAGAGATGTGGCGGCCGAGACCCAGTACTTC
TRBV7-2	TRBJ1-4	NA	NA	CASSPGRQEKLFF	TGTGCCAGCAGCCCGGGCCGACAGGAAAAACTGTTTTTT
TRBV5-1	TRBJ2-7	few	TRBD1	CASRNWTGVHEQYF	TGCGCCAGCAGAAATTGGACAGGGGTACACGAGCAGTACTTC
TRBV19	TRBJ2-5	few	TRBD1	CASSIGGTGKETQYF	TGTGCCAGTAGTATCGGAGGGACAGGGAAAGAGACCCAGTACTTC
TRBV7-9	TRBJ1-5	NA	TRBD1	CASSLGQGESQPQHF	TGTGCCAGCAGCTTAGGACAGGGGGAGAGTCAGCCCCAGCATTTT
TRBV30	TRBJ1-3	few	NA	CAWSVAGGNTIYF	TGTGCCTGGAGTGTGGCAGGGGGAAACACCATATATTTT
TRBV6-5	TRBJ1-2	NA	NA	CASSYDTGTGYTF	TGTGCCAGCAGTTACGATACCGGTACCGGCTACACCTTC
TRBV4-2	TRBJ2-7	NA	NA	CASSQDYRGGSYEQYF	TGTGCCAGCAGCCAAGATTATCGGGGTGGCTCCTACGAGCAGTACTTC
TRBV7-9	TRBJ1-4	few	NA	CASSARDGALFF	TGTGCCAGCAGCGCCAGGGATGGGGCACTGTTTTTT
TRBV29-1	TRBJ2-1	few	NA	CSVSLMDEQFF	TGCAGCGTTAGCCTTATGGATGAGCAGTTCTTC
TRBV29-1	TRBJ2-7	few	TRBD2	CSAVRGGLYEQYF	TGCAGCGCCGTCCGGGGGGGCCTCTACGAGCAGTACTTC
TRBV10-2	TRBJ2-5	NA	NA	CASKGLLRETQYF	TGCGCCAGCAAGGGACTCCTCCGGGAGACCCAGTACTTC
TRBV5-4	TRBJ2-7	NA	TRBD1	CASTGTGQSEQYF	TGTGCCAGTACCGGGACAGGACAAAGCGAGCAGTACTTC
TRBV19	TRBJ1-1	few	NA	CASSPTVNTEAFF	TGTGCCAGTAGTCCCACGGTGAACACTGAAGCTTTCTTT
TRBV30	TRBJ2-2	NA	NA	CAWSTANTGELFF	TGTGCCTGGTCTACAGCGAACACCGGGGAGCTGTTTTTT
TRBV5-1	TRBJ1-5	few	NA	CASSLEGNSNQPQHF	TGCGCCAGCAGCTTGGAGGGGAATAGCAATCAGCCCCAGCATTTT
TRBV14	TRBJ2-1	few	TRBD2	CASSRPGTSGNEQFF	TGTGCCAGCAGCCGACCCGGGACTAGCGGGAATGAGCAGTTCTTC
TRBV7-2	TRBJ1-4	few	NA	CASSLQVINEKLFF	TGTGCCAGCAGCTTACAGGTCATTAATGAAAAACTGTTTTTT
TRBV7-9	TRBJ1-1	NA	NA	CASSLSGRGASGTEAFF	TGTGCCAGCAGCTTATCAGGGCGGGGGGCTAGCGGCACTGAAGCTTTCTTT
TRBV11-3	TRBJ2-3	few	TRBD2	CASSQGGPVDTQYF	TGTGCCAGCAGTCAGGGAGGGCCTGTAGATACGCAGTATTTT
TRBV28	TRBJ2-1	NA	TRBD1	CASSTTGGSYNEQFF	TGTGCCAGCAGTACTACAGGGGGATCCTACAATGAGCAGTTCTTC
TRBV9	TRBJ2-3	NA	NA	CASSPLGTTTDTQYF	TGTGCCAGCAGTCCGCTTGGGACAACCACAGATACGCAGTATTTT
TRBV5-4	TRBJ2-7	NA	NA	CASSLQGYEQYF	TGTGCCAGCAGCTTACAGGGCTACGAGCAGTACTTC
TRBV6-5	TRBJ2-7	NA	NA	CASSYRTDYEQYF	TGTGCCAGCAGCTACCGGACAGACTACGAGCAGTACTTC
TRBV6-5	TRBJ1-5	NA	TRBD1	CASSKQGRNNQPQHF	TGTGCCAGCAGTAAACAGGGGAGGAACAATCAGCCCCAGCATTTT
TRBV28	TRBJ2-7	NA	NA	CASSSPSSPEQYF	TGTGCCAGCAGTTCCCCTTCCTCCCCCGAGCAGTACTTC
TRBV29-1	TRBJ2-5	few	NA	CSVEGVRLGETQYF	TGCAGCGTTGAAGGAGTCCGACTAGGGGAGACCCAGTACTTC
TRBV10-3	TRBJ2-3	few	NA	CAISESDTSRFTDTQYF	TGTGCCATCAGTGAGTCGGACACGTCTAGATTCACAGATACGCAGTATTTT
TRBV5-1	TRBJ2-5	NA	NA	CASSPGWQGGETQYF	TGCGCCAGCAGCCCCGGTTGGCAGGGGGGAGAGACCCAGTACTTC
TRBV9	TRBJ2-3	few	NA	CASIPLGTDTQYF	TGTGCCAGCATCCCCCTAGGCACAGATACGCAGTATTTT
TRBV5-1	TRBJ2-3	few	NA	CASSTATDSFLTDTQYF	TGCGCCAGCAGCACCGCTACGGACAGCTTCCTCACAGATACGCAGTATTTT
TRBV30	TRBJ2-7	NA	TRBD2	CAWSGGLAGDEQYF	TGTGCCTGGAGTGGAGGGCTAGCGGGAGACGAGCAGTACTTC
TRBV30	TRBJ1-1	few	NA	CAWSMSGTENTEAFF	TGTGCCTGGAGTATGTCCGGGACTGAGAACACTGAAGCTTTCTTT
TRBV9	TRBJ2-1	few	NA	CASSVDPASHEQFF	TGTGCCAGCAGCGTAGACCCAGCGAGCCATGAGCAGTTCTTC
TRBV9	TRBJ2-2	NA	TRBD1	CASSVGGGQYTGELFF	TGTGCCAGCAGCGTAGGAGGGGGCCAATACACCGGGGAGCTGTTTTTT
TRBV5-4	TRBJ1-1	NA	TRBD1	CASSFGDSRPTEAFF	TGTGCCAGCAGCTTTGGGGACAGCCGGCCAACTGAAGCTTTCTTT
TRBV11-2	TRBJ2-7	few	TRBD2	CASSVTSGSSSYEQYF	TGTGCCAGCAGCGTGACTAGCGGGAGTAGCTCCTACGAGCAGTACTTC
TRBV5-4	TRBJ2-4	NA	NA	CASSSTRTAKNIQYF	TGTGCCAGCAGCTCGACACGTACGGCCAAAAACATTCAGTACTTC
TRBV5-1	TRBJ2-1	few	NA	CASSLVLALGYNEQFF	TGCGCCAGCAGCTTGGTTCTAGCGTTAGGGTACAATGAGCAGTTCTTC